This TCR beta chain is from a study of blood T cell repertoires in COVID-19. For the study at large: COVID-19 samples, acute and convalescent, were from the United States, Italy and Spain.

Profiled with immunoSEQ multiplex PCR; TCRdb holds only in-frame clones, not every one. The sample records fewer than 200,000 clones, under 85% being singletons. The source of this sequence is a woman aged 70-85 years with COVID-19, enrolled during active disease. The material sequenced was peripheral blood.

CDR3 sequence reads: CASSSDRGGETQYF. CDR3 sequence (DNA): TGTGCCAGCAGCTCCGACAGGGGCGGAGAGACCCAGTACTTC. The V and J genes are TRBV7-7 and TRBJ2-5; 8 positions match TRBD1. Germline loops: CDR1 SSHAT, CDR2 FNYEAQ (reference sequence). V lost 4 bases, J lost 4 bases, and 5 bases stayed unmatched. The CDR3 covers 14 residues.